The TCR beta chain under discussion was sequenced for a study of blood T cells in healthy people across ages. Study context: The capture of about one barcoded beta molecule per two T cells was achieved by template switching. Study findings and constraints: More naive CD4+ cells and higher diversity were found in long-lived than in aged donors.

For this clonotype: What it binds is not known.

Combining a sample-barcoded 5' primer with a J-beta primer mix, a second PCR ran for 7 to 11 cycles. Every cDNA molecule carried a tag from a template-switch adaptor bearing 12 random nucleotides. One entry per CDR3 protein, called by TCRdb with MiXCR from the 5' RACE reads. Among 1.2 million to 1.5 million distinct CDR3 sequences listed, around 39% were seen once. The material sequenced was blood. This TCR came from a woman aged 18-30 years in good health.

CDR3 loop: CASSSRTSGGAPFSETQYF. CDR3 nucleotide sequence: TGCGCCAGCAGCTCAAGGACTAGCGGGGGGGCTCCCTTTTCGGAGACCCAGTACTTC. The chain has TRBV5-1 and TRBJ2-5; TRBD2 agrees at 15 bases. From germline, CDR1 is SGHRS and CDR2 YFSETQ. This CDR3 region has 19 residues. Trimming at V came to 3 bases and at J to 5 bases, leaving 14 bases not matched to a gene.